These T cell receptor beta chains were read from a single sample in a study of T cell responses to AZD1222 COVID-19 vaccine. Produced via immunoSEQ multiplex PCR; TCRdb's table is partial and in-frame only. The sample holds 99,000 or so clones, roughly 86% seen once. The sample in question was peripheral blood, obtained 28 days after the second dose of the MenACWY control vaccine. Receptor source: an adult who received the MenACWY meningococcal vaccine as a control. The CDR3 runs from the conserved cysteine through the conserved F or W. D genes are given only for firm matches. Some rows mark clone size as missing; the rest say once, few, many or name a class of expanded clone.

TRBD1	TRBJ1-2	NA	TRBV5-4	TGTGCCAGCAGCGGCCGCTACAGGGGCGGGTATGGCTACACCTTC	CASSGRYRGGYGYTF
NA	TRBJ2-3	NA	TRBV2	TGTGCCAGCAGTGCGGTCCTCACGGGCACAGATACGCAGTATTTT	CASSAVLTGTDTQYF
NA	TRBJ2-7	NA	TRBV6-4	TGTGCCAGCAGTGTAGGGCCAGGGGCTCCCTACGAGCAGTACTTC	CASSVGPGAPYEQYF
NA	TRBJ1-5	NA	TRBV28	TGTGCCAGCAGTACTATCCCCGCGGGGGGAGGCCTAGGGCAGCCCCAGCATTTT	CASSTIPAGGGLGQPQHF
NA	TRBJ2-1	NA	TRBV5-6	TGTGCCAGCAGCTTGAAGGGCGGCCTCAATGAGCAGTTCTTC	CASSLKGGLNEQFF
NA	TRBJ1-4	once	TRBV7-2	TGTGCCAGCAGCCCCGGGGCGGCCTCTGAAAAACTGTTTTTT	CASSPGAASEKLFF
NA	TRBJ2-1	NA	TRBV14	TGTGCCAGCAGCCAAGTTCAGGGGGGGGCCTGGAATGAGCAGTTCTTC	CASSQVQGGAWNEQFF
NA	TRBJ2-3	NA	TRBV9	TGTGCCAGCAGCGTAGATCTGGGAGGAACAGATACGCAGTATTTT	CASSVDLGGTDTQYF
NA	TRBJ1-4	NA	TRBV6-5	TGTGCCAGCAGTTACTCGTCAGGGGCGCCGGGTGAAAAACTGTTTTTT	CASSYSSGAPGEKLFF
TRBD1	TRBJ1-3	NA	TRBV2	TGTGCCAGCAGAACCGGGACAGGGGGCATCTCTGGAAACACCATATATTTT	CASRTGTGGISGNTIYF
TRBD1	TRBJ2-7	NA	TRBV6-5	TGTGCCAGCAGTTCGAGGGGGACAGGGAGGAATCACGAGCAGTACTTC	CASSSRGTGRNHEQYF
NA	TRBJ1-1	NA	TRBV12-3/TRBV12-4	TGTGCCAGCTCCTTGGGGGATAACACTGAAGCTTTCTTT	CASSLGDNTEAFF
NA	TRBJ1-5	NA	TRBV9	TGTGCCAGCAGCGTAGATTGGGGGGAGGATCAGCCCCAGCATTTT	CASSVDWGEDQPQHF
NA	TRBJ1-5	once	TRBV19	TGTGCCAGTAGTATAGAATATTCGGACTCGGAACATTTT	CASSIEYSDSEHF
NA	TRBJ1-2	NA	TRBV5-6	TGTGCCAGCAGCTTGGGTGACAGACCCTATGGCTACACCTTC	CASSLGDRPYGYTF
NA	TRBJ1-2	NA	TRBV6-5	TGTGCCAGCAGTTACCTGGGAGGGGTGTATGGCTACACCTTC	CASSYLGGVYGYTF
TRBD1	TRBJ2-5	many	TRBV11-2	TGTGCCAGCAGCTTAGATCGCGGGACAGGGGCAGAGACCCAGTACTTC	CASSLDRGTGAETQYF
NA	TRBJ1-1	NA	TRBV2	TGTGCCAGCAGTGAACAGGGGATAACTGAAGCTTTCTTT	CASSEQGITEAFF
NA	TRBJ1-1	once	TRBV6-2/TRBV6-3	TGTGCCAGCAGCCGAGGGGGACGGGGAATCTTT	CASSRGGRGIF
TRBD1	TRBJ1-1	NA	TRBV6-5	TGTGCCAGCAGCCCACGTCGAGGGGCAGGGGGGGAAGCTTTCTTT	CASSPRRGAGGEAFF
NA	TRBJ1-2	once	TRBV5-1	TGCGCCAGCGGACGAACCGGGTCAGACTATGGCTACACCTTC	CASGRTGSDYGYTF
NA	TRBJ2-5	NA	TRBV15	TGTGCCACCAGCAGAGGGACGGAGGTTGGGACCCAGTACTTC	CATSRGTEVGTQYF
NA	TRBJ1-6	NA	TRBV2	TGTGCCACCGAACAGGGAGATGTGGGCTATAATTCACCCCTCCACTTT	CATEQGDVGYNSPLHF
TRBD2	TRBJ2-1	NA	TRBV9	TGTGCCAGCAGCGTGGGAACCGGACTAGCGGGGGACCTTATCTCCTACAATGAGCAGTTCTTC	CASSVGTGLAGDLISYNEQFF
NA	TRBJ1-5	NA	TRBV4-3	TGCGCCAGCAGCCTCCTACCGGGTCCAAATCAGCCCCAGCATTTT	CASSLLPGPNQPQHF
NA	TRBJ1-3	once	TRBV6-5	TGTGCCAGCAGTTACGGGGTGACGGCTGGAAACACCATATATTTT	CASSYGVTAGNTIYF
TRBD1	TRBJ1-3	NA	TRBV2	TGTGCCAGCAGTGACCCTGGACAGGGGGCGGCCGGAAACACCATATATTTT	CASSDPGQGAAGNTIYF
TRBD1	TRBJ2-5	NA	TRBV12-3/TRBV12-4	TGTGCCAGCAGAGAGACAGGGCTGGAGACCCAGTACTTC	CASRETGLETQYF
TRBD1	TRBJ1-1	NA	TRBV5-6	TGTGCCAGCAGCTCTATTCCGGGACAGAGGAACACTGAAGCTTTCTTT	CASSSIPGQRNTEAFF
NA	TRBJ1-4	NA	TRBV7-8	TGTGCCAGCAGCATAAGGGGGTTGTATGAAAAACTGTTTTTT	CASSIRGLYEKLFF
NA	TRBJ2-1	NA	TRBV28	TGTGCCAGCGCGGAGGGGGGCTGGGATGAGCAGTTCTTC	CASAEGGWDEQFF
NA	TRBJ1-1	NA	TRBV12-3/TRBV12-4	TGTGCCAGCAGTGGCGACGAGAACACTGAAGCTTTCTTT	CASSGDENTEAFF
NA	TRBJ1-3	NA	TRBV28	TGTGCCAGCAGTTTAGTTAGGGCAGACACCATATATTTT	CASSLVRADTIYF
TRBD1	TRBJ1-1	once	TRBV2	TGTGCCAGCAGTGGGGACAGGGGGTTAGGCACTGAAGCTTTCTTT	CASSGDRGLGTEAFF
TRBD1	TRBJ2-5	NA	TRBV7-2	TGTGCCAGCAGCTTCCCAGGGGGTCTCGAGACCCAGTACTTC	CASSFPGGLETQYF
TRBD1	TRBJ1-2	NA	TRBV28	TGTGCCAGCAGTTGGACAGGGAGTTATGGCTACACCTTC	CASSWTGSYGYTF
NA	TRBJ1-2	NA	TRBV20-1	TGCAGTCGGACAGTCAACTATGGCTACACCTTC	CSRTVNYGYTF
TRBD2	TRBJ2-2	NA	TRBV2	TGTGCCAGCAGTGCTAGCGGGGGGGGCACCGGGGAGCTGTTTTTT	CASSASGGGTGELFF
NA	TRBJ2-7	NA	TRBV14	TGTGCCAGCAGCCTTACGTGGGGGGCTCGCGAGCAGTACTTC	CASSLTWGAREQYF
NA	TRBJ1-2	NA	TRBV7-2	TGTGCCAGCAGCTTAGCTATTGGGGCCAGCTACACCTTC	CASSLAIGASYTF
TRBD1	TRBJ1-5	NA	TRBV10-2	TGCGCCAGCAGTGAGTCGGACAGGGGCAGACAGCCCCAGCATTTT	CASSESDRGRQPQHF
TRBD1	TRBJ1-2	NA	TRBV4-1	TGCGCCAGCAGCCAAGATTCCGGGACAGGGGGCGATGTATATGGCTACACCTTC	CASSQDSGTGGDVYGYTF
NA	TRBJ1-2	NA	TRBV6-1	TGTGCCAGCAGTGAAATTGAGGGTCTAAGAACGCGGGGCTACACCTTC	CASSEIEGLRTRGYTF
TRBD1	TRBJ1-1	once	TRBV7-9	TGTGCCAGCAGCTTCCAGGGGGCAGGCACTGAAGCTTTCTTT	CASSFQGAGTEAFF
NA	TRBJ1-4	NA	TRBV4-3	TGCGCCAGCAGCCCCCTCTCGTCGGGGATAGGAAAACTGTTTTTT	CASSPLSSGIGKLFF
NA	TRBJ2-1	NA	TRBV6-2/TRBV6-3	TGTGCCAGCAGTCGGACCGACAATGAGCAGTTCTTC	CASSRTDNEQFF
TRBD2	TRBJ2-1	NA	TRBV6-4	TGTGCCAGCAGTGAGGGACTAGGTAGCAATGAGCAGTTCTTC	CASSEGLGSNEQFF
TRBD1	TRBJ2-7	NA	TRBV28	TGTGCCAGCGATCCCCTCGACAGGGCCTATTCCGGCGAGCAGTACTTC	CASDPLDRAYSGEQYF
NA	TRBJ2-7	NA	TRBV10-1	TGCGCCAGCACCCCGGATCGGAACTACGAGCAGTACTTC	CASTPDRNYEQYF
TRBD2	TRBJ2-3	NA	TRBV5-6	TGTGCCAGCAGCTTGTTACCGGGACTAGCCCAAGATACGCAGTATTTT	CASSLLPGLAQDTQYF
TRBD1	TRBJ1-4	NA	TRBV11-2	TGTGCCAGCAGCCGCGCGGGACAGACGAATGAAAAACTGTTTTTT	CASSRAGQTNEKLFF
NA	TRBJ1-5	NA	TRBV6-5	TGTGCCAGCAGCAGGCCGAATCAGCCCCAGCATTTT	CASSRPNQPQHF
NA	TRBJ2-7	NA	TRBV12-3/TRBV12-4	TGTGCCAGCAGTTTGCTTCTTTACGAGCAGTACTTC	CASSLLLYEQYF
TRBD1	TRBJ1-2	few	TRBV5-4	TGTGCCAGCAGCTCGGACTCAGACAGGGTCAGTTATGGCTACACCTTC	CASSSDSDRVSYGYTF
TRBD1	TRBJ1-5	NA	TRBV19	TGTGCCAGTAGTACCTACAGGGGCTACCCTTATAGCAATCAGCCCCAGCATTTT	CASSTYRGYPYSNQPQHF
TRBD1	TRBJ1-4	once	TRBV28	TGTGCCAGCAGCCGGACAGGGGGAATCCCGGAAGAAAAACTGTTTTTT	CASSRTGGIPEEKLFF
NA	TRBJ2-3	NA	TRBV20-1	TGCAGTGCTAGAGTTCAAGATACGCAGTATTTT	CSARVQDTQYF
NA	TRBJ2-3	NA	TRBV15	TGTGCCACCAGCAGGAGGGTAGGGGCCCCAGATACGCAGTATTTT	CATSRRVGAPDTQYF
TRBD1	TRBJ1-6	NA	TRBV12-3/TRBV12-4	TGTGCCAGCTCCGGGACAGACTATTCACCCCTCCACTTT	CASSGTDYSPLHF
NA	TRBJ2-1	NA	TRBV14	TGTGCCAGCAGCCAAGATCCCGGGACGGGAGTGCCCAATGAGCAGTTCTTC	CASSQDPGTGVPNEQFF